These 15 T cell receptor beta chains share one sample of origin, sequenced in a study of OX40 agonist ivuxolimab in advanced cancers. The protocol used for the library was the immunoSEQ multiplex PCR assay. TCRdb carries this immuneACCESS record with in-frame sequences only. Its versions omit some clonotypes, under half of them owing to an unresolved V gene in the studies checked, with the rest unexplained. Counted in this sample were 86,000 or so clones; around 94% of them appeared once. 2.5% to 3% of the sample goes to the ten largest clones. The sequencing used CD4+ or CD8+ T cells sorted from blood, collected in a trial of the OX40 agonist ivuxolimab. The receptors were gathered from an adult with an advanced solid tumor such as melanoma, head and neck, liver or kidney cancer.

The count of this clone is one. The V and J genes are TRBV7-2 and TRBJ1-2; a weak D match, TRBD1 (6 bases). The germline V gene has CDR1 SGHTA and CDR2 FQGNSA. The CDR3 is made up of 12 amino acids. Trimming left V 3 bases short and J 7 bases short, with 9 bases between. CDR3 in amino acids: CASSLTGLGYTF. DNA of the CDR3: TGTGCCAGCAGCTTGACAGGACTTGGCTACACCTTC.

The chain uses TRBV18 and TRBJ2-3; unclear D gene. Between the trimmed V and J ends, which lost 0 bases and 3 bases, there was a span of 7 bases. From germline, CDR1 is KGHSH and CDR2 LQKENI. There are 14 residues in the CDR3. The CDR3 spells CASSPPVRTDTQYF. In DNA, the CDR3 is TGTGCCAGCTCACCACCTGTCAGGACAGATACGCAGTATTTT.

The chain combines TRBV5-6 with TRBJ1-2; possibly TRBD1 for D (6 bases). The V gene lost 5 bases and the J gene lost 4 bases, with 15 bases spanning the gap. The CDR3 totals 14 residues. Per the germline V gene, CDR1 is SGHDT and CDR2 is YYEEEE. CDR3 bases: TGTGCCAGCAGGTTAGGGGGTAGGGGCTATGGCTACACCTTC. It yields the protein CASRLGGRGYGYTF.

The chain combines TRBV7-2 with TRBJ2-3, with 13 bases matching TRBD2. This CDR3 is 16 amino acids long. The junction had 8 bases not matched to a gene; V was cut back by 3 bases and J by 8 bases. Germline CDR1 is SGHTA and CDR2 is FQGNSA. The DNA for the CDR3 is TGTGCCAGCAGCTTGCGGACTAGCGGGGGAAGGCGTACGCAGTATTTT. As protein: CASSLRTSGGRRTQYF.

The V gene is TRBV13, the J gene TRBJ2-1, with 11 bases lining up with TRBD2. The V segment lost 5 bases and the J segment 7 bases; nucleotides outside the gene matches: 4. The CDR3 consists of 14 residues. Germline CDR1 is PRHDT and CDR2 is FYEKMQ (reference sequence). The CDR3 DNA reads TGTGCCAGCAGCCGACTAGCGGGAAAGAATGAGCAGTTCTTC. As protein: CASSRLAGKNEQFF. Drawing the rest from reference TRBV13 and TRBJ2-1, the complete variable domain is AAGVIQSPRHLIKEKRETATLKCYPIPRHDTVYWYQQGPGQDPQFLISFYEKMQSDKGSIPDRFSAQQFSDYHSELNMSSLELGDSALYFCASSRLAGKNEQFFGPGTRLTVL.

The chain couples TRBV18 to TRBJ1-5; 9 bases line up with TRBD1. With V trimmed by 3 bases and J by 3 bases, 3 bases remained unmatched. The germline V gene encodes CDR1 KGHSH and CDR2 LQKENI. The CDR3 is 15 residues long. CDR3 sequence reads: CASSPGQGHNQPQHF. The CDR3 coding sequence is TGTGCCAGCTCACCGGGACAGGGCCACAATCAGCCCCAGCATTTT. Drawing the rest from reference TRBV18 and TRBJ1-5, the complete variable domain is NAGVMQNPRHLVRRRGQEARLRCSPMKGHSHVYWYRQLPEEGLKFMVYLQKENIIDESGMPKERFSAEFPKEGPSILRIQQVVRGDSAAYFCASSPGQGHNQPQHFGDGTRLSIL.

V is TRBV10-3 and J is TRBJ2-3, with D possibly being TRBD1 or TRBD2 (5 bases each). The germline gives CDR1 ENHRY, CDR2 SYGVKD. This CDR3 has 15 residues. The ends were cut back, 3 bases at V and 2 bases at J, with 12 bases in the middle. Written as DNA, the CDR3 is TGTGCCATCAGTGAAGGAGGCAGGGACACAGATACGCAGTATTTT. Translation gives CAISEGGRDTDTQYF.

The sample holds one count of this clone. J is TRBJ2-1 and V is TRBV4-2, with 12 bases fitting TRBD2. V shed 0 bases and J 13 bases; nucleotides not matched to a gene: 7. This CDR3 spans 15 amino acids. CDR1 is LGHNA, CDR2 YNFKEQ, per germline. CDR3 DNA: TGTGCCAGCAGCCAAGATATCCTAGCGGGAGGGTCTCAGTTCTTC. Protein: CASSQDILAGGSQFF.

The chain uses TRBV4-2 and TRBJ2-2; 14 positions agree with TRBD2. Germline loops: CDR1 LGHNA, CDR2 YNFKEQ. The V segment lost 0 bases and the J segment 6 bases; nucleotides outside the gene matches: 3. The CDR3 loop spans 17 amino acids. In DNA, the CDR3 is TGTGCCAGCAGCCAAGAAGGACTAGCGGGAGGAGCCGGGGAGCTGTTTTTT. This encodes CASSQEGLAGGAGELFF.

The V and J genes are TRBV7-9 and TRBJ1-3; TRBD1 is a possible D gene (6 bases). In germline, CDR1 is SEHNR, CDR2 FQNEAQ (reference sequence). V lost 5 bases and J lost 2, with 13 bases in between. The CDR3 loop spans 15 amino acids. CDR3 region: CASSPRGGAGNTIYF. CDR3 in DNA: TGTGCCAGCAGCCCAAGGGGGGGAGCTGGAAACACCATATATTTT.

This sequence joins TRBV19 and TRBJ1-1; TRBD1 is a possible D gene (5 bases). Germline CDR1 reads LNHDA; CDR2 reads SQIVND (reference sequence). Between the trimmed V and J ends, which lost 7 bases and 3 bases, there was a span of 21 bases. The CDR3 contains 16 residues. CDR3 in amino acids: CASKGRVPRGDTEAFF. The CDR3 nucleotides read TGTGCCAGTAAGGGCAGGGTCCCTCGAGGGGACACTGAAGCTTTCTTT. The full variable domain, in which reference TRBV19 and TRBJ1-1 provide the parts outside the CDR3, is DGGITQSPKYLFRKEGQNVTLSCEQNLNHDAMYWYRQDPGQGLRLIYYSQIVNDFQKGDIAEGYSVSREKKESFPLTVTSAQKNPTAFYLCASKGRVPRGDTEAFFGQGTRLTVV.

CDR3 nucleotides: TGTGCCAGCAGCTCAGGACAGGGAGGTTATGGCTACACCTTC. Residues: CASSSGQGGYGYTF. The rearrangement links TRBV5-6 to TRBJ1-2, with 8 bases fitting TRBD1. V gave up 3 bases and J gave up 5 bases; unmatched junction bases: 6. This CDR3 region has 14 residues. Germline V gene lookup returns CDR1 SGHDT and CDR2 YYEEEE.

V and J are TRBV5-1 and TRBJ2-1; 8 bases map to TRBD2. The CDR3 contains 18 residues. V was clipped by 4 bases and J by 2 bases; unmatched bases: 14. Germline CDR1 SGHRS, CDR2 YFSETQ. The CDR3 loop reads CASSLGPAGVGTYNEQFF. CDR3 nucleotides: TGCGCCAGCAGCCTGGGCCCAGCGGGAGTCGGAACCTACAATGAGCAGTTCTTC. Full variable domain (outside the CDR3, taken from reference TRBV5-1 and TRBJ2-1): KAGVTQTPRYLIKTRGQQVTLSCSPISGHRSVSWYQQTPGQGLQFLFEYFSETQRNKGNFPGRFSGRQFSNSRSEMNVSTLELGDSALYLCASSLGPAGVGTYNEQFFGPGTRLTVL.

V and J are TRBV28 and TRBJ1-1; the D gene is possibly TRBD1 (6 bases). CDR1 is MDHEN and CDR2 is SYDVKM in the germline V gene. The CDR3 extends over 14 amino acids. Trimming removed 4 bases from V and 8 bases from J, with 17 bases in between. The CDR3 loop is CASSSQTGTREAFF. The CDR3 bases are TGTGCCAGCAGTTCACAAACCGGGACAAGAGAAGCTTTCTTT. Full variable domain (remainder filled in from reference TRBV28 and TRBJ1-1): DVKVTQSSRYLVKRTGEKVFLECVQDMDHENMFWYRQDPGLGLRLIYFSYDVKMKEKGDIPEGYSVSREKKERFSLILESASTNQTSMYLCASSSQTGTREAFFGQGTRLTVV.

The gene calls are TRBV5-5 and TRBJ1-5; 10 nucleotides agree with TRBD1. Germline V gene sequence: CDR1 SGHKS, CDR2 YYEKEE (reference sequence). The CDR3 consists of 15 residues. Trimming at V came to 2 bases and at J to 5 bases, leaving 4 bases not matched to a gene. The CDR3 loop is CASSLPGQGDQPQHF. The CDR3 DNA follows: TGTGCCAGCAGCTTACCCGGACAGGGGGATCAGCCCCAGCATTTT.